These T cell receptor beta chains were read from a single sample in a study of long-term antiretroviral therapy in people with HIV. Method: immunoSEQ multiplex PCR; TCRdb's copy keeps in-frame clones and lacks some. This table has under 20,000 clones, 60% to 80% appearing once. Here the sequenced sample was unsorted PBMCs, taken 1.5 years before starting antiretroviral therapy. These receptors were taken from a woman between 50 and 59 years old with HIV. The CDR3 runs from the conserved cysteine through the conserved F or W. The D gene is left open where the match is weak. Not all rows give a size; the values are once, few, many and, for expanded clones, a class.

J: TRBJ1-1
D: .
length: 13
V: TRBV6-6
size: .
DNA: TGTGCCAGCAGTTTAACCGGGAACACTGAAGCTTTCTTT
CDR3: CASSLTGNTEAFF

J: TRBJ2-5
D: .
length: 13
V: TRBV11-2
size: few
DNA: TGTGCCAGCAGCTCGCTAGCATTGGAGACCCAGTACTTC
CDR3: CASSSLALETQYF

J: TRBJ1-6
D: .
length: 13
V: TRBV2
size: few
DNA: TGTGCCACTTCAACAGGGCTTAATTCACCCCTCCACTTT
CDR3: CATSTGLNSPLHF

J: TRBJ1-3
D: .
length: 11
V: TRBV29-1
size: .
DNA: TGCAGCGTTGAAGTGGTGGGGACCATATATTTT
CDR3: CSVEVVGTIYF

J: TRBJ2-2
D: TRBD1
length: 15
V: TRBV5-1
size: once
DNA: TGCGCCAGCAGCTTCCGGACAGGAGGATTGGGGGAGCTGTTTTTT
CDR3: CASSFRTGGLGELFF

J: TRBJ2-3
D: .
length: 14
V: TRBV5-1
size: .
DNA: TGCGCCAGCACCCCGGGGGACAACACAGATACGCAGTATTTT
CDR3: CASTPGDNTDTQYF

J: TRBJ2-4
D: .
length: 13
V: TRBV29-1
size: .
DNA: TGCAGCCTGACAGGGTGGGAGGAAAACATTCAGTACTTC
CDR3: CSLTGWEENIQYF

J: TRBJ1-2
D: TRBD1
length: 13
V: TRBV5-1
size: .
DNA: TGCGCCAGCAGCTTCCAGGGGGCCGATGGCTACACCTTC
CDR3: CASSFQGADGYTF

J: TRBJ1-2
D: .
length: 13
V: TRBV5-1
size: .
DNA: TGCGCCAGCAGCTTGGGGACAGCCTATGGCTACACCTTC
CDR3: CASSLGTAYGYTF

J: TRBJ1-3
D: .
length: 12
V: TRBV9
size: .
DNA: TGTGCCAGCAGCGATAATCGTAACACCATATATTTT
CDR3: CASSDNRNTIYF